This entry lists 20 T cell receptor beta chains sequenced from one sample in a study of blood T cell repertoires in COVID-19. Clones were sequenced by immunoSEQ multiplex PCR, and TCRdb holds only the in-frame ones, with some missing. Of over 200,000 clones in the sample, roughly 90% were seen once. Sequenced input: peripheral blood. The receptors derive from a woman aged 60-75 years with acute or convalescent COVID-19.

V and J are TRBV19 and TRBJ1-5; D ambiguous. Trimming removed 4 bases from V and 0 bases from J, with 13 bases in between. The CDR3 is made up of 16 amino acids. The germline gives CDR1 LNHDA, CDR2 SQIVND (reference sequence). Here the CDR3 reads CASSTTTTYSNQPQHF. The CDR3 nucleotides read TGTGCCAGTAGTACGACGACGACATATAGCAATCAGCCCCAGCATTTT. The variable domain in full, completed from reference TRBV19 and TRBJ1-5, reads DGGITQSPKYLFRKEGQNVTLSCEQNLNHDAMYWYRQDPGQGLRLIYYSQIVNDFQKGDIAEGYSVSREKKESFPLTVTSAQKNPTAFYLCASSTTTTYSNQPQHFGDGTRLSIL.

The genes are TRBV6-5 and TRBJ1-1, with D possibly matching TRBD1 (6 bases). Trimming removed 2 bases at V and 3 bases at J, with 16 bases between. This CDR3 region has 16 residues. The V gene's germline CDR1 is MNHEY and CDR2 SVGAGI. The CDR3: CASSYLQGLADTEAFF. The CDR3 DNA is TGTGCCAGCAGTTACCTACAGGGTCTGGCGGACACTGAAGCTTTCTTT.

The chain carries TRBV10-3 and TRBJ2-1; 8 bases are a match to TRBD2. CDR1 and CDR2 (germline): ENHRY, SYGVKD. J gave up 8 bases and V 3 bases, and 15 bases lay outside the gene matches. This CDR3 region has 17 residues. CDR3 region: CAISDPPGRGASDEQFF. In nucleotides, the CDR3 is TGTGCCATCAGTGACCCCCCGGGGCGGGGGGCCTCGGATGAGCAGTTCTTC.

The chain recombines TRBV18 with TRBJ1-5, with D uncertain. V was shortened by 2 bases and J by 1 base, with 18 bases between the two germline ends. Germline V lookup: CDR1 KGHSH, CDR2 LQKENI. This CDR3 region has 18 residues. The CDR3 nucleotides read TGTGCCAGCTCACCATACGGGCCAGGAGGTTCGAGCAATCAGCCCCAGCATTTT. Its protein is CASSPYGPGGSSNQPQHF. Full variable domain (rest looked up from reference TRBV18 and TRBJ1-5): NAGVMQNPRHLVRRRGQEARLRCSPMKGHSHVYWYRQLPEEGLKFMVYLQKENIIDESGMPKERFSAEFPKEGPSILRIQQVVRGDSAAYFCASSPYGPGGSSNQPQHFGDGTRLSIL.

Note on this clone: The germline gene is not matched at one end of the junction; a read error may be the cause. V and J are TRBV7-2 and TRBJ2-7; TRBD1 might be the D (6 bases). This CDR3 is 14 amino acids long. Germline V gene sequence: CDR1 SGHTA, CDR2 FQGNSA. The CDR3 DNA reads as TGTGCCAGCACCTTAGGCGTCAGGGGTCTCGAGCAGTACTTC. Translating it yields CASTLGVRGLEQYF.

The chain links TRBV2 to TRBJ1-5; tentatively, D is TRBD1 (6 bases). The CDR3 runs to 15 residues. Trimming cost V 6 bases and J 5 bases, with 17 bases left between them. Germline-derived CDR1 and CDR2 are SNHLY and FYNNEI. The CDR3 DNA sequence: TGTGCCAGCAGACGGGACACAGGGAGATATCAGCCCCAGCATTTT. It specifies CASRRDTGRYQPQHF.

In its sample, this clone was seen once. This chain joins TRBV18 and TRBJ1-4; TRBD1 matches 10 bases. CDR3 length: 15 residues. Germline V CDR1 and CDR2: KGHSH, LQKENI. V shed 3 bases, J shed 5 bases, and the junction held 3 bases outside the gene matches. CDR3 in DNA: TGTGCCAGCTCACCGGGGGACAGGGGCAATGAAAAACTGTTTTTT. This sequence encodes CASSPGDRGNEKLFF. Full variable domain (remainder filled in from reference TRBV18 and TRBJ1-4): NAGVMQNPRHLVRRRGQEARLRCSPMKGHSHVYWYRQLPEEGLKFMVYLQKENIIDESGMPKERFSAEFPKEGPSILRIQQVVRGDSAAYFCASSPGDRGNEKLFFGSGTQLSVL.

This chain links TRBV29-1 with TRBJ2-5; 8 bases agree with TRBD2. Germline lookup yields CDR1 SQVTM and CDR2 ANQGSEA. Germline trimming cut 5 bases from V and 3 bases from J; bases unmatched to any gene: 8. This CDR3 spans 14 amino acids. The CDR3 protein is CSVSGGRRKETQYF. In DNA, the CDR3 is TGCAGCGTTTCCGGCGGGAGGCGTAAAGAGACCCAGTACTTC.

The J gene is TRBJ2-2, the V gene TRBV30; 7 bases line up with TRBD1. CDR1 and CDR2 from the germline V gene are GTSNPN and SVGIG (reference sequence). V lost 4 bases and J lost 6; bases outside the gene matches: 5. The CDR3 runs to 13 residues. CDR3 bases: TGTGCCTGGAACCGACAGGGACCCGGGGAGCTGTTTTTT. As protein: CAWNRQGPGELFF.

This sequence joins TRBV10-1 and TRBJ1-2; a weak D match, TRBD1 (6 bases). Trimming took 6 bases from V and 4 from J, leaving 15 bases between them. The CDR3 has 14 amino acids. CDR1 and CDR2 (germline): WNHNN, SYGVQD (reference sequence). CDR3 protein: CASSSTGTPYGYTF. As DNA, the CDR3 is TGCGCCAGCAGCTCTACCGGGACACCCTATGGCTACACCTTC.

The chain links TRBV7-9 to TRBJ2-2; 10 bases line up with TRBD1. CDR1 and CDR2 (germline): SEHNR, FQNEAQ (reference sequence). V shed 6 bases, J shed 6 bases, and the junction held 10 bases outside the gene matches. This CDR3 contains 16 residues. The CDR3 spells CASRPRTGGSPGELFF. CDR3 DNA sequence: TGTGCCAGCAGACCGAGGACAGGGGGTTCCCCCGGGGAGCTGTTTTTT.

V gene TRBV6-6 combines with J gene TRBJ2-7; tentative D call: TRBD2 (5 bases). In germline, CDR1 is MNHNY, CDR2 SVGAGI (reference sequence). This CDR3 has 15 residues. V was trimmed by 7 bases and J by 3 bases, leaving 19 bases between them. The CDR3 nucleotides are TGTGCCAGCATGGGGAGCGGCTCGAAATTCTACGAGCAGTACTTC. It translates to CASMGSGSKFYEQYF.

The chain carries TRBV7-2 and TRBJ2-7, with 8 bases aligning to TRBD2. The CDR3 is made up of 16 amino acids. The V and J ends lost 0 bases and 2 bases, in that order; junction bases with no gene match: 6. Germline V gives CDR1 SGHTA, CDR2 FQGNSA. The chain's CDR3 is CASSLAPAGDPYEQYF. DNA for the CDR3: TGTGCCAGCAGCTTAGCGCCAGCGGGGGACCCCTACGAGCAGTACTTC.

V usage is TRBV5-1 and J usage is TRBJ1-3, with D possibly TRBD1 on 5 matching bases. Trimming took off 5 bases at V and 1 base at J, with 10 bases between the two ends. The CDR3 contains 14 residues. Germline-derived CDR1 and CDR2 are SGHRS and YFSETQ. In DNA, the CDR3 is TGCGCCAGCAGTTTTCAGGGTTCTGGAAACACCATATATTTT. Translation: CASSFQGSGNTIYF.

V usage is TRBV27 and J usage is TRBJ2-5; D may be TRBD1 (5 bases). Germline V gene lookup returns CDR1 MNHEY and CDR2 SMNVEV (reference sequence). CDR3 length: 16 amino acids. V lost 7 bases, J lost 2 bases, and 20 bases lay in between. CDR3 nucleotide sequence: TGTGCCAGCACCTTCCAGGGCGCCTCACCTCAAGAGACCCAGTACTTC. Translated: CASTFQGASPQETQYF.

CDR3 bases: TGTGCCAGCTCACCGGCAGCGCTAAACAATGAGCAGTTCTTC. This encodes CASSPAALNNEQFF. This chain uses TRBV18 with TRBJ2-1, with D unclear. The germline gives CDR1 KGHSH, CDR2 LQKENI. CDR3 length: 14 amino acids. Between the trimmed V and J ends, which lost 3 bases and 5 bases, there was a span of 11 bases.

The genes are TRBV19 and TRBJ1-4; tentative D call: TRBD1 (5 bases). Germline V gene lookup returns CDR1 LNHDA and CDR2 SQIVND (reference sequence). This CDR3 region has 13 residues. Trimming removed 7 bases at V and 10 bases at J, with 16 bases between. This CDR3 is CASTPDSGTKLFF. The CDR3 DNA reads TGTGCCAGTACCCCCGACAGCGGGACAAAACTGTTTTTT.

The chain employs TRBV19 and TRBJ2-1, with D possibly being TRBD2 (7 bases). In germline, CDR1 is LNHDA, CDR2 SQIVND (reference sequence). The ends were cut back, 4 bases at V and 3 bases at J, with 19 bases in the middle. The CDR3 extends over 17 amino acids. The CDR3 region has the DNA TGTGCCAGTAGTACCCCTCGGGGGGCTACCGGCTACAATGAGCAGTTCTTC. Translating it yields CASSTPRGATGYNEQFF.

The chain employs TRBV2 and TRBJ1-1; D gene ambiguous. Trimming took 7 bases from V and 5 from J, leaving 14 bases between them. CDR1 SNHLY and CDR2 FYNNEI come from the germline V gene. The CDR3 spans 13 residues. The CDR3 sequence: CASTRESGTEAFF. Written as DNA, the CDR3 is TGTGCCAGCACCCGGGAAAGTGGGACTGAAGCTTTCTTT. Filled out from reference TRBV2 and TRBJ1-1, the complete variable domain reads EPEVTQTPSHQVTQMGQEVILRCVPISNHLYFYWYRQILGQKVEFLVSFYNNEISEKSEIFDDQFSVERPDGSNFTLKIRSTKLEDSAMYFCASTRESGTEAFFGQGTRLTVV.

The rearrangement links TRBV7-8 to TRBJ2-7, with 9 bases matching TRBD1. Germline CDR1 SGHVS, CDR2 FQNEAQ. With 1 base clipped from V and 3 bases from J, the junction kept 4 bases outside the gene matches. CDR3 size: 15 residues. The CDR3 DNA sequence: TGTGCCAGCAGCTTAGTGGGGACAGGGTACTACGAGCAGTACTTC. It specifies CASSLVGTGYYEQYF.